This T cell receptor (beta chain) was sequenced in a study of response to subunit inactivated influenza vaccine. Study conclusions and caveats: Researchers suggested that each seasonal influenza vaccination recruits few new T cells.

A few counts support this clonotype. The antigen remains unidentified. TCRdb reprocessed the RT-PCR reads via MiXCR and lists one record per CDR3 protein. The sample shows approximately 700,000 distinct CDR3 sequences, 15% to 18% of them seen only once. This specimen consisted of PBMCs from blood, obtained roughly 13 days after vaccination. The receptor's source is a man aged 50-60 years who received an inactivated influenza vaccine.

This CDR3 is CASSSVGAGDNEQFF. The CDR3, as DNA: TGTGCCAGCAGTTCGGTCGGAGCGGGAGACAATGAGCAGTTCTTC. The chain recombines TRBV28 with TRBJ2-1; 8 bases are shared with TRBD2. Per the germline V gene, CDR1 is MDHEN and CDR2 is SYDVKM. The V and J ends lost 4 bases and 5 bases, in that order; junction bases with no gene match: 7. CDR3 size: 15 residues.